This TCR beta chain is from a study of blood T cell repertoires in COVID-19. The overall study: Donors in the United States, Italy and Spain gave samples during acute or convalescent COVID-19. Sample material is recorded as cDNA or gDNA derived from T cells, B-cell-depleted T cells, or PBMCs.

This CDR3 comprises 13 residues. Trimming shortened V by 3 bases and J by 3 bases, and 6 bases separated the two germline ends. The germline V gene has CDR1 MDHEN and CDR2 SYDVKM. As handled by the study authors: The authors estimated nucleated cell counts from reference gene primer amplification. Assay used: immunoSEQ multiplex PCR; TCRdb lists only in-frame clones, some missing. The DNA gave D and trimming, while V, J and clone size come from that table. The table has around 160,000 clones, around 80% seen once. The source of this sequence is an elderly woman with acute or convalescent COVID-19. The chain carries TRBV28 and TRBJ1-5; no definite D call. The sample comprised peripheral blood. CDR3 sequence: CASSFGNNQPQHF. CDR3 sequence (DNA): TGTGCCAGCAGTTTTGGCAACAATCAGCCCCAGCATTTT. The full variable domain, its missing parts supplied by reference TRBV28 and TRBJ1-5, is DVKVTQSSRYLVKRTGEKVFLECVQDMDHENMFWYRQDPGLGLRLIYFSYDVKMKEKGDIPEGYSVSREKKERFSLILESASTNQTSMYLCASSFGNNQPQHFGDGTRLSIL.